This T cell receptor (beta chain) was captured in a study of shared clonotypes between healthy human individuals. General study findings and limits: Sharing across four donors was highest in naive CD4 (roughly 5%) and lowest in memory CD8 (roughly 0.4%). Sampling was confined to blood; repertoires within tissues likely differ.

TCRdb's copy holds only in-frame clones and misses some; the assay was immunoSEQ multiplex PCR. Among over 2 million clones listed, 80% to 95% were seen once. Details on this clone: Its antigen is not known.

Trimming pared 1 base from V and 2 bases from J, leaving 9 bases between. Germline V gene data show CDR1 as MDHEN and CDR2 as SYDVKM. The CDR3 consists of 15 residues. V and J are TRBV28 and TRBJ1-5; no clear D gene. The source material was naive CD4+ T cells from PBMCs. Described subset: CD45RA+ positively selected. The clonotype comes from a man aged 18 to 29 in good health. Some clones in this sample may be carry-over from other donors' samples. The CDR3 region has the DNA TGTGCCAGCAGTTTATCGGGGTCGGGCAATCAGCCCCAGCATTTT. Translated, it gives CASSLSGSGNQPQHF.